This T cell receptor beta chain was identified in a study of T-cell reconstitution after alpha-beta-depleted transplantation in children. The study, taken as a whole, reports: Two months or so post-transplant, alpha-beta T cells reportedly derived from several hundred expanded graft clones.

This clonotype was picked up a small number of times. Antigen unknown. TCRbeta library preparation incorporated unique molecular identifiers. TCRdb re-analysed the PCR reads in MiXCR, keeping a single row per CDR3 protein. The sample yields 97,000 or so distinct CDR3 sequences, 7.5% to 9.5% seen once. The TCR comes from a boy aged 2 to 9 with acute lymphoblastic leukemia, due to receive a stem cell transplant. Sequenced material: PBMCs, taken before TCRalphabeta/CD19-depleted stem cell transplant.

CDR3 DNA sequence: TGTGCCAGCCGACGCGACAGGAACTCCTACGAGCAGTACTTC. It translates to CASRRDRNSYEQYF. J is TRBJ2-7 and V is TRBV18, with D perhaps TRBD1 (6 bases). Trimming took off 8 bases at V and 0 bases at J, with 14 bases between the two ends. Germline CDR1 is KGHSH and CDR2 is LQKENI. The CDR3 has 14 amino acids.